Listed below are T cell receptor beta chains from one sample, sequenced in a study of control samples from healthy donors and cancer patients. Profiled with immunoSEQ multiplex PCR; TCRdb holds only in-frame clones, not every one. Of about 89,000 clones in the sample, more than 70% were seen once. Sequenced sample: blood. These receptors were obtained from a woman aged 40 to 49 in good health. Each CDR3 is given with its conserved first and last residue.

j_gene: TRBJ1-6; v_gene: TRBV19; CDR3aa: CASSTRGGNSPLHF
j_gene: TRBJ2-3; v_gene: TRBV6-1; CDR3aa: CASSEGTSTDTQYF
j_gene: TRBJ2-5; v_gene: TRBV6-1; CDR3aa: CASSEIQKARAETQYF
j_gene: TRBJ1-2; v_gene: TRBV9; CDR3aa: CASSLWDSMNYGYTF
j_gene: TRBJ1-4; v_gene: TRBV15; CDR3aa: CATSGNRDRVVTNEKLFF
j_gene: TRBJ1-1; v_gene: TRBV6-6; CDR3aa: CASSYSGGGENTEAFF
j_gene: TRBJ1-2; v_gene: TRBV19; CDR3aa: CASSRTDDYGYTF
j_gene: TRBJ2-3; v_gene: TRBV4-3; CDR3aa: CASSRLLAGGPDTQYF
j_gene: TRBJ1-6; v_gene: TRBV6-6; CDR3aa: CASSFRQGDNSPLHF
j_gene: TRBJ1-2; v_gene: TRBV2; CDR3aa: CASSNTESRTGRYGYTF
j_gene: TRBJ2-1; v_gene: TRBV7-8; CDR3aa: CASSSVSGGSNEQFF
j_gene: TRBJ1-6; v_gene: TRBV30; CDR3aa: CAWRDPRGVRGSPLHF
j_gene: TRBJ1-5; v_gene: TRBV7-2; CDR3aa: CASSLSPNSNQPQHF
j_gene: TRBJ1-5; v_gene: TRBV5-8; CDR3aa: CASSLRVNQPQHF
j_gene: TRBJ2-1; v_gene: TRBV7-9; CDR3aa: CASSNLGNEQFF
j_gene: TRBJ1-1; v_gene: TRBV19; CDR3aa: CASRDYNTEAFF
j_gene: TRBJ2-7; v_gene: TRBV2; CDR3aa: CASSFGGSYEQYF
j_gene: TRBJ1-2; v_gene: TRBV6-5; CDR3aa: CASSDGAGLRYGYTF
j_gene: TRBJ1-2; v_gene: TRBV4-3; CDR3aa: CASSQGPGTESNYGYTF
j_gene: TRBJ2-6; v_gene: TRBV4-1; CDR3aa: CASSQGDTLRAGANVLTF
j_gene: TRBJ1-1; v_gene: TRBV5-1; CDR3aa: CASSSRTADTEAFF
j_gene: TRBJ1-2; v_gene: TRBV4-3; CDR3aa: CASSQDRMGNYGYTF